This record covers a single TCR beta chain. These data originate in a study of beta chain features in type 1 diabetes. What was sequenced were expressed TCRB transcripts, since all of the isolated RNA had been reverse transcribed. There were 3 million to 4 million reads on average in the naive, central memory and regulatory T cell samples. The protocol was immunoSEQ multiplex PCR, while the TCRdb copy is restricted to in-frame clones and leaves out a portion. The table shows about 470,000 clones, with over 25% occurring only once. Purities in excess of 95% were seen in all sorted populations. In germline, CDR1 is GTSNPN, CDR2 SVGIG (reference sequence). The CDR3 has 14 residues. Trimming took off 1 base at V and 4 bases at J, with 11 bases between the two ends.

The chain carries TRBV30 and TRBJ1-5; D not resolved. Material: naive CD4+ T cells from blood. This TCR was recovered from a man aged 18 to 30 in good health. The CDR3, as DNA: TGTGCCTGGAGTGACAGCTCCCGAAATCAGCCCCAGCATTTT. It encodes CAWSDSSRNQPQHF.